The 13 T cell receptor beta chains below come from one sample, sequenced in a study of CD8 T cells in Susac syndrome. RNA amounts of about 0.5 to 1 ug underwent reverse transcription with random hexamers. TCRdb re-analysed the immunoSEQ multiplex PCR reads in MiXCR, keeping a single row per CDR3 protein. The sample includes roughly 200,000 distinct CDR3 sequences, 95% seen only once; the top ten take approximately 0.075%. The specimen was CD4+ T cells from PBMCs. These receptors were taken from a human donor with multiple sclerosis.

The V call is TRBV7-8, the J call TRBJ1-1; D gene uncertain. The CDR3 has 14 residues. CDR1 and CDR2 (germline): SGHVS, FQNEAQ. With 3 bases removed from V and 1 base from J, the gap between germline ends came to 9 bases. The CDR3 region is CASSFVPENTEAFF. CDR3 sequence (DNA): TGTGCCAGCAGCTTCGTGCCAGAGAACACTGAAGCTTTCTTT.

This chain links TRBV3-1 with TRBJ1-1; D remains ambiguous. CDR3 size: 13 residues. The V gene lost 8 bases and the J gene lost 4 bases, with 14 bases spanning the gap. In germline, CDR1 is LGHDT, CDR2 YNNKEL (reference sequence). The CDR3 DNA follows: TGTGCCAGCCAGGAGGGAACGAGCACTGAAGCTTTCTTT. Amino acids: CASQEGTSTEAFF. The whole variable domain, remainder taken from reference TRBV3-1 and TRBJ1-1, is DTAVSQTPKYLVTQMGNDKSIKCEQNLGHDTMYWYKQDSKKFLKIMFSYNNKELIINETVPNRFSPKSPDKAHLNLHINSLELGDSAVYFCASQEGTSTEAFFGQGTRLTVV.

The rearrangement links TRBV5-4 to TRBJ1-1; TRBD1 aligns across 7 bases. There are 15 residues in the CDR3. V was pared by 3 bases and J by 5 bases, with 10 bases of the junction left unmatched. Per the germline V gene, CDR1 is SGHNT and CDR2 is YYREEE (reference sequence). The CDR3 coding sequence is TGTGCCAGCAGCTCTTCACAGGGGAGTTTGACTGAAGCTTTCTTT. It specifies CASSSSQGSLTEAFF.

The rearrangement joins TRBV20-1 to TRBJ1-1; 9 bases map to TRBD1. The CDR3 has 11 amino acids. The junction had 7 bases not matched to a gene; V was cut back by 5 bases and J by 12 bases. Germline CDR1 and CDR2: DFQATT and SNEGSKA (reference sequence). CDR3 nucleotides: TGCAGTGCTCCCGGACAGGGGTATACTTTCTTT. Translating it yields CSAPGQGYTFF.

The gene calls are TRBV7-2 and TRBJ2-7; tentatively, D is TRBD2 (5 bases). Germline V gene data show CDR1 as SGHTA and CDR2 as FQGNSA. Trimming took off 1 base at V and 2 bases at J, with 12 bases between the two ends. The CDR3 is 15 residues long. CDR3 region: CASSLGPFGAYEQYV. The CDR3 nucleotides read TGTGCCAGCAGCTTAGGGCCTTTCGGGGCCTACGAGCAGTACGTC.

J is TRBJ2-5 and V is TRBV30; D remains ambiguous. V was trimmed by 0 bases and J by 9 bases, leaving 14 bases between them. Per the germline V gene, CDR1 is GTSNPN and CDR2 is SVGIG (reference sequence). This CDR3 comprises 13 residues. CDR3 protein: CAWSVGLTEAQYF. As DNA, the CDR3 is TGTGCCTGGAGTGTAGGGCTAACTGAAGCCCAGTACTTC.

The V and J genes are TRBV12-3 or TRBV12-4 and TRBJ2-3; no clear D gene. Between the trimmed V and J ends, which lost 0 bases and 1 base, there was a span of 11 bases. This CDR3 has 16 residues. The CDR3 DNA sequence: TGTGCCAGCAGTTTAGCAGTCTACCGTGGCACAGATACGCAGTATTTT. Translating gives CASSLAVYRGTDTQYF.

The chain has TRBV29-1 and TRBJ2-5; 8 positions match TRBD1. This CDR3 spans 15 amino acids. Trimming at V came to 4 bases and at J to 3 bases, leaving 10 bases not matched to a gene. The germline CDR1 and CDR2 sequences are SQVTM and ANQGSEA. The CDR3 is CSVGTGSIHEETQYF. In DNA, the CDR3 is TGCAGCGTTGGGACAGGGTCTATACACGAAGAGACCCAGTACTTC.

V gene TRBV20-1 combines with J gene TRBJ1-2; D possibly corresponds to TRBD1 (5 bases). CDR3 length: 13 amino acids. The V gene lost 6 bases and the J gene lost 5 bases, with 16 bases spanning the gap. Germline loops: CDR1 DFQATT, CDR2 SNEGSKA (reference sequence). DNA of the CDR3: TGCAGTGCCGCCTGGGGGGTTGGATATGGCTACACCTTC. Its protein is CSAAWGVGYGYTF.

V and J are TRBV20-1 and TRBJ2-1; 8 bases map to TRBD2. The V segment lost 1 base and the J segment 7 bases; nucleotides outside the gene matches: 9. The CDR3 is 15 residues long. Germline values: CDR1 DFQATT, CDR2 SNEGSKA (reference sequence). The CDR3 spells CSARVPGGAGNEQFF. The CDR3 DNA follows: TGCAGTGCTAGAGTGCCCGGGGGGGCCGGGAATGAGCAGTTCTTC.

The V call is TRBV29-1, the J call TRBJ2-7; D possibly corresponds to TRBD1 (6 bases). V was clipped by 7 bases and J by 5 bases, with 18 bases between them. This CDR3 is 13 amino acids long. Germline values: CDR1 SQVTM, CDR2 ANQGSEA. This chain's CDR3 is CSATTGSPHEQYF. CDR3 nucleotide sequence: TGCAGCGCTACAACAGGGTCCCCCCACGAGCAGTACTTC.

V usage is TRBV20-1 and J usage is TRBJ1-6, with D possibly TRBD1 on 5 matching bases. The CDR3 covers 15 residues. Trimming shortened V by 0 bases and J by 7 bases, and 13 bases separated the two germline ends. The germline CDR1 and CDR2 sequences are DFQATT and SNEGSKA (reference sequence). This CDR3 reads CSARDLGVYNSPLHF. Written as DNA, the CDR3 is TGCAGTGCTAGAGATCTGGGGGTGTACAATTCACCCCTCCACTTT.

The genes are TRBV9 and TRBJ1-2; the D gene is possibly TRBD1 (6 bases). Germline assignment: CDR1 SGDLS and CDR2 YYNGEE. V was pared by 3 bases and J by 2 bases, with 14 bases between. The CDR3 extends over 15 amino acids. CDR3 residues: CASSAALQGNYGYTF. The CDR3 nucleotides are TGTGCCAGCAGCGCGGCCTTACAGGGCAACTATGGCTACACCTTC.